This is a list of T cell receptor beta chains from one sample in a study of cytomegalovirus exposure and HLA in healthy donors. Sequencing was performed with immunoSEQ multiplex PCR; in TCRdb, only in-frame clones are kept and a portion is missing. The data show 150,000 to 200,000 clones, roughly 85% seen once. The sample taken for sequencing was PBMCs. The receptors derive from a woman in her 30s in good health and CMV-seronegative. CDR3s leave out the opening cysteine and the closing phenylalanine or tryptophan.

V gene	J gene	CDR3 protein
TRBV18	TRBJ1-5	ASSPGFGRVNQPQH
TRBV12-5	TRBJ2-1	ASGLAQGQNEQF
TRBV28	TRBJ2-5	ASSLPTGKAETQY
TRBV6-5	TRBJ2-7	ASSQLTSGGYEQY
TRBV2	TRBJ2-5	ASSPPLRAETQY
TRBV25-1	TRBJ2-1	ASSVYRDEQF
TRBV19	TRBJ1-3	ASSIGQQGGNTIY
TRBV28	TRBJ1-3	ASSPGWGGNTIY
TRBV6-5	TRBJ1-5	ASRRTRGVQPQH
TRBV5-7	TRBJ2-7	ASKAWGVAGGLHEQY
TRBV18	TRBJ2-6	ASSPLLPATSGANVLT
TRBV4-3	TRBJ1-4	ASSQDGQGNEKLF
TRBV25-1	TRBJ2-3	ASSAEAFADTQY
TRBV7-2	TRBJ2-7	ASSLSGGRPPYEQY
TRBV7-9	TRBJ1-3	AGSLVGGGPGNTIY
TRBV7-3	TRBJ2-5	ASSRDRGETQY
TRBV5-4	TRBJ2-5	ASSVPQGAGETQY
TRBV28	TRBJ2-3	ASSPWGQGRKSTDTQY
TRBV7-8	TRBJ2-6	ASSPRDRGPWANVLT
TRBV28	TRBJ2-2	ATTRGAYGNTGELF
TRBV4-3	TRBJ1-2	ASSPAGGRGEGT
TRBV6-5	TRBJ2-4	ASTDLGAGDIQY
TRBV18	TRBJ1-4	ASSREAATNEKLF
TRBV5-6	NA	ASSPTGTYEQY
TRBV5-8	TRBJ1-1	ASSSRTGNMNTEAF
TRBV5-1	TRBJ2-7	ASSFGQGRWEQY
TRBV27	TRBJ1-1	ASSLKTGNTEAF
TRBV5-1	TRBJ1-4	ASSPSATNEKLF
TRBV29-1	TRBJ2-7	SVGTGGWDEQY
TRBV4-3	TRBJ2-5	ASSQDSGTQETQY
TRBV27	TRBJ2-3	ASSLSSGGPTDTQY
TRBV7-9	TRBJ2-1	ASSLDGGGPSDEQF
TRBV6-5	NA	ASTARIGTDYEQY
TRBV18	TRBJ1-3	ASSPMDSSGNTIY
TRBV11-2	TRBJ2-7	ASSPYSYEQY
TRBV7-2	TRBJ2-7	ASSSRDRASYEQY
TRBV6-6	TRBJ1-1	ASSFRGNTEAF
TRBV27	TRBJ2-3	ASRNTGSDTQY
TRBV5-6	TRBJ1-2	ASSFKEDYGYT
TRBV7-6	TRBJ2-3	ASSSGQGWSTDTQY
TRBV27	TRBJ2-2	ASSLSGTYTGELF
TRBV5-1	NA	ASRGSSYEQY
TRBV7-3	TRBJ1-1	ASSSVPGFGEAF
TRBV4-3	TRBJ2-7	ASSPKMDSGAYEQY